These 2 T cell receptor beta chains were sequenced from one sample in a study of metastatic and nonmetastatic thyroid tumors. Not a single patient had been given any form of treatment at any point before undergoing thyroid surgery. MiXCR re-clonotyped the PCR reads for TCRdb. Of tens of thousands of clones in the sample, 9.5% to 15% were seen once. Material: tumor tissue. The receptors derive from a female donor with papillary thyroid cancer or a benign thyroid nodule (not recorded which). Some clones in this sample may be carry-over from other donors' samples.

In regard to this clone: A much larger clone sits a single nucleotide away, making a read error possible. Written as DNA, the CDR3 is TGTGACAGTAGAGGTCGGCAGGGAGCCACAGATACGCAGTATTTT. Translating it yields CDSRGRQGATDTQYF. The chain uses TRBV19 and TRBJ2-3; the D gene could be TRBD1 or TRBD2 (5 bases each). The CDR3 is 15 residues long. Looked up from germline, CDR1 is LNHDA and CDR2 is SQIVND (reference sequence).

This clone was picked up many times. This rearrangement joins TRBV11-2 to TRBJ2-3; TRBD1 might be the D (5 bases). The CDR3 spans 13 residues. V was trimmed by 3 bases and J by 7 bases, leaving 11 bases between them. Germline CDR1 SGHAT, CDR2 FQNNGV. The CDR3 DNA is TGTGCCAGCAGCTTGGCAGGGATGAATACGCAGTATTTT. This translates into CASSLAGMNTQYF.